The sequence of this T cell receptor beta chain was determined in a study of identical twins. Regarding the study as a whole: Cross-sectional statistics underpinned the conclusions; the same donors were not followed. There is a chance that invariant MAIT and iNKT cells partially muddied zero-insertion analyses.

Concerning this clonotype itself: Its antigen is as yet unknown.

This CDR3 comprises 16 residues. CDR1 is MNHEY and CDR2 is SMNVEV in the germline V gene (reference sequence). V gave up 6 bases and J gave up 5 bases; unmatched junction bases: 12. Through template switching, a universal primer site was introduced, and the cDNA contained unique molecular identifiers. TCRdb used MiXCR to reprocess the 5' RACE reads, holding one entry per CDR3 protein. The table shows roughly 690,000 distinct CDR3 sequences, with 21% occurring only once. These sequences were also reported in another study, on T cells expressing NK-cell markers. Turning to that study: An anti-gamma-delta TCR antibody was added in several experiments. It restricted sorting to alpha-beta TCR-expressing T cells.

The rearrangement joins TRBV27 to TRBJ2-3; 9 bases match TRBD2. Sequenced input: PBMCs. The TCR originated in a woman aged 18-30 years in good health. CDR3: CASSMPGLAEGDTQYF. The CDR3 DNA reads TGTGCCAGCAGCATGCCGGGACTAGCAGAGGGAGATACGCAGTATTTT.